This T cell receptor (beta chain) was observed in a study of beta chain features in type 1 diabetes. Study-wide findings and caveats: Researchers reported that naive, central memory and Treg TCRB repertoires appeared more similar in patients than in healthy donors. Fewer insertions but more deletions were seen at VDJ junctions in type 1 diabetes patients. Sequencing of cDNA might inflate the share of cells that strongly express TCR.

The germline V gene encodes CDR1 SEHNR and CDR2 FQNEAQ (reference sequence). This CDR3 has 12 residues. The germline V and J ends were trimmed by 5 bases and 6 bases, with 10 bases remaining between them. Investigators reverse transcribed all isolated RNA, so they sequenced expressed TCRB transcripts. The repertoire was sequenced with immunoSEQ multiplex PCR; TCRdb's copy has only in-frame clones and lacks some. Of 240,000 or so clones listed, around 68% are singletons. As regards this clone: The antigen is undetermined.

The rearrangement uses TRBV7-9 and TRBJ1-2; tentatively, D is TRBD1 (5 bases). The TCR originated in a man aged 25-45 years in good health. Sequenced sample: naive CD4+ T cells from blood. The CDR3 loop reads CASSLAGDGYTF. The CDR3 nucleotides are TGTGCCAGCAGCCTCGCGGGGGATGGCTACACCTTC.